This T cell receptor (beta chain) was obtained from a study of neurological immune-mediated disorders. The CDR3 is 13 amino acids. Germline values: CDR1 SQVTM, CDR2 ANQGSEA. V lost 7 bases to trimming and J lost 3 bases; unmatched junction nucleotides: 8. This clonotype was seen ten or more times. The antigen is undetermined. Broader study findings: No expanded-clone CDR3 amino acid sequence recurred across subjects, suggesting private TCR-beta repertoires. HTLV-1-associated myelopathy ranked highest for TCR clonal expansion and multiple sclerosis lowest, beneath healthy controls.

The cDNA was generated through 5'RACE incorporating 10-nucleotide random UMIs. TCRdb passed the 5' RACE reads through MiXCR, listing each CDR3 protein once. The repertoire holds a few thousand distinct CDR3 sequences, with more than 20% as singletons. The cell input for sorted libraries was 950,000 to 1,000,000, and those cells were CD4+ or CD8+ T cells. Sequences were obtained from CD8+ T cells from blood. V gene TRBV29-1 combines with J gene TRBJ2-7; 8 bases match TRBD2. This receptor was identified in a woman aged 55-69 years with HTLV-1-associated myelopathy (HAM/TSP). In DNA, the CDR3 is TGCAGCGCCTCTAGCGGGTCGGGCTACGAGCAGTACTTC. It translates to CSASSGSGYEQYF.